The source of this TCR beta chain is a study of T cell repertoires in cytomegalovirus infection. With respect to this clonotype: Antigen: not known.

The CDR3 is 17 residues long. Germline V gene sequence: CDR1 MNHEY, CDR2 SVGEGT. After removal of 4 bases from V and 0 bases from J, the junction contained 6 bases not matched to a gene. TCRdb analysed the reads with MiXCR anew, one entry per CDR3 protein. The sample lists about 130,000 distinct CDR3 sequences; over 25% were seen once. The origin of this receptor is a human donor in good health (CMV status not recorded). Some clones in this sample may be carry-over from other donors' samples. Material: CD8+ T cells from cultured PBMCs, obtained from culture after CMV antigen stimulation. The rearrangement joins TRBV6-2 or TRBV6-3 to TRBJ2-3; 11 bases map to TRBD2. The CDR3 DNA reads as TGTGCCAGCAGTTTGGGACTAGCGGTCCCCAGCACAGATACGCAGTATTTT. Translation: CASSLGLAVPSTDTQYF.